Listed below are T cell receptor beta chains from one sample, sequenced in a study of PD-1 blockade in classical Hodgkin lymphoma. TCRdb keeps only in-frame clones here, not all; method: immunoSEQ multiplex PCR. The sample yields under 45,000 clones, around two thirds seen once. This material consisted of peripheral blood mononuclear cells (PBMCs), taken before the fourth cycle of nivolumab. Every receptor here comes from a human donor with classical Hodgkin lymphoma. Each CDR3 is given with its conserved first and last residue. A D gene is named only where the DNA matches it firmly. Size is omitted from some rows. Given values are once, few, many or a class for expanded clones.

j_call clone_size cdr3_length d_call v_call cdr3_nt cdr3_aa
TRBJ2-4 few 15 . TRBV6-5 TGTGCCAGCAGTCCAACCAGATTAGCCAAAAACATTCAGTACTTC CASSPTRLAKNIQYF
TRBJ1-1 . 13 . TRBV19 TGTGCCAGTAAACTCACCTTGAACACTGAAGCTTTCTTT CASKLTLNTEAFF
TRBJ2-1 . 11 . TRBV6-5 TGTGCCAGCAGGGGGGCCAATGAGCAGTTCTTC CASRGANEQFF
TRBJ2-1 . 14 . TRBV19 TGTGCCAGTTCTCCCTGGGCTGAGTACAATGAGCAGTTCTTC CASSPWAEYNEQFF
TRBJ2-5 . 14 TRBD1 TRBV28 TGTGCCAGCAGTTTATGGCAGGGGGCAGAGACCCAGTACTTC CASSLWQGAETQYF
TRBJ1-2 . 13 . TRBV28 TGTGCCAGCAGTTTAAGGAGGAACTATGGCTACACCTTC CASSLRRNYGYTF
TRBJ2-3 few 14 . TRBV19 TGTGCCAGTAGTGTCTCGACAGGCACAGATACGCAGTATTTT CASSVSTGTDTQYF
TRBJ2-7 . 14 TRBD1 TRBV18 TGTGCCAGCTCACCCGGGACAGGCCGCTACGAGCAGTACTTC CASSPGTGRYEQYF
TRBJ1-1 . 15 . TRBV14 TGTGCCAGCAGCCCGATTGGACGCTTGAACACTGAAGCTTTCTTT CASSPIGRLNTEAFF
TRBJ2-5 . 15 TRBD2 TRBV6-5 TGTGCCAGCGGGATTTCCGGGACTAGCAGCGAGACCCAGTACTTC CASGISGTSSETQYF
TRBJ1-6 . 14 . TRBV19 TGTGCCAGTAGTATAACATTTGATAATTCACCCCTCCACTTT CASSITFDNSPLHF
TRBJ2-5 . 14 TRBD1 TRBV7-9 TGTGCCAGCAACCTCAGGGGGCTCCAAGAGACCCAGTACTTC CASNLRGLQETQYF
TRBJ2-5 . 13 . TRBV30 TGTGCCTGGAGTACACAGGACCAAGAGACCCAGTACTTC CAWSTQDQETQYF
TRBJ2-7 . 14 . TRBV28 TGTGCCAGCAGTTGGAGCGACAGTTCCTACGAGCAGTACTTC CASSWSDSSYEQYF
TRBJ2-7 once 17 TRBD1 TRBV5-1 TGCGCCAGCAGCTTCGGGCTACAGGGGGCGGGGGTCTACGAGCAGTACTTC CASSFGLQGAGVYEQYF
TRBJ1-5 . 14 . TRBV5-1 TGCGCCAGCAGCTTGCTTGGGGGCAATCAGCCCCAGCATTTT CASSLLGGNQPQHF
TRBJ2-2 . 15 . TRBV28 TGTGCCAGCAGTTTATGGACTGCGAAAGCCGGGGAGCTGTTTTTT CASSLWTAKAGELFF
TRBJ2-5 . 15 . TRBV5-1 TGCGCCAGCAGCTTGGCCGGGGGCCGTGGGGAGACCCAGTACTTC CASSLAGGRGETQYF
TRBJ2-2 . 19 TRBD1 TRBV28 TGTGCCAGCAGACTTCCGGGACAGGGTTTTTTTTGGGACACCGGGGAGCTGTTTTTT CASRLPGQGFFWDTGELFF
TRBJ1-2 . 15 . TRBV7-2 TGTGCCAGCAGCTTAGAGCAGGGAGGGTTTTATGGCTACACCTTC CASSLEQGGFYGYTF
TRBJ2-7 many 15 . TRBV27 TGTGCCAGCAGTTTAACCCCAGGGCTCTCCTACGAGCAGTACTTC CASSLTPGLSYEQYF
TRBJ1-5 . 14 TRBD1 TRBV6-5 TGTGCCAGCACTGGGACAGGAGAAAATCAGCCCCAGCATTTT CASTGTGENQPQHF
TRBJ2-1 . 16 TRBD1 TRBV6-1 TGTGCCAGCAGTGACGGACAGGGGAGCTCCTACAATGAGCAGTTCTTC CASSDGQGSSYNEQFF
TRBJ1-1 few 13 . TRBV28 TGTGCCAGCACAGCCGGTTTGAACACTGAAGCTTTCTTT CASTAGLNTEAFF
TRBJ1-1 . 15 TRBD1 TRBV10-2 TGCGCCAGCAGCCTCAGGGGGCGCGGGGACACTGAAGCTTTCTTT CASSLRGRGDTEAFF
TRBJ1-2 . 15 TRBD1 TRBV7-2 TGTGCCAGCAGCTTAGGTGCGGCAGGGGGCGGTGGCTACACCTTC CASSLGAAGGGGYTF
TRBJ2-3 . 16 . TRBV6-5 TGTGCCAGCAGTTACTCCCGGACAATTGTCCCAGATACGCAGTATTTT CASSYSRTIVPDTQYF
TRBJ2-1 . 15 TRBD2 TRBV5-1 TGCGCCAGCAGCTCGGGCGGGAGCTCCTACAATGAGCAGTTCTTC CASSSGGSSYNEQFF
TRBJ1-6 . 14 . TRBV19 TGTGCCAGTAGTATAGAGTACGAGGGATCACCCCTCCACTTT CASSIEYEGSPLHF
TRBJ1-1 . 13 . TRBV6-1 TGTGCCAGCAGTAGCGGATGGGACACTGAAGCTTTCTTT CASSSGWDTEAFF
TRBJ1-1 . 14 . TRBV28 TGTGCCAGCAGTTTCTCTGCGGGCTTCACTGAAGCTTTCTTT CASSFSAGFTEAFF
TRBJ1-4 few 15 . TRBV5-1 TGCGCCAGCAGCTTCGGGGCAGGTTCGGGCGAAAAACTGTTTTTT CASSFGAGSGEKLFF
TRBJ2-5 . 14 TRBD2 TRBV28 TGTGCCACCTGGACTAGCGAATTATGGGAGACCCAGTACTTC CATWTSELWETQYF
TRBJ2-7 . 13 . TRBV6-5 TGTGCCAGCAGTTACTCGCCGTGGTCCGAGCAGTACTTC CASSYSPWSEQYF
TRBJ1-2 few 13 . TRBV7-2 TGTGCCAGCAGCTTAACGTATAACTATGGCTACACCTTC CASSLTYNYGYTF
TRBJ1-4 once 14 . TRBV28 TGTGCCAGCAGTACTACCGAAAATAATGAAAAACTGTTTTTT CASSTTENNEKLFF
TRBJ2-4 many 13 . TRBV28 TGTGCCACCGAGGGGACAATCAAAAACATTCAGTACTTC CATEGTIKNIQYF
TRBJ1-6 few 10 . TRBV2 TGTGCCAGCAGATTGGGACTTTTTCACTTT CASRLGLFHF
TRBJ2-7 . 11 . TRBV20-1 TGCAGTGCTAGCCTAGAGTACGAGCAGTACTTC CSASLEYEQYF
TRBJ2-5 . 11 . TRBV19 TGTGCCAGTAGTATGCAAGAGACCCAGTACTTC CASSMQETQYF
TRBJ2-6 . 14 . TRBV6-1 TGTGCCAGCAATCTGCACTCTGGGGCCAACGTCCTGACTTTC CASNLHSGANVLTF
TRBJ2-7 . 15 TRBD1 TRBV5-6 TGTGCCAGCAGGGGAACAGGGGGCCCCTCCTACGAGCAGTACTTC CASRGTGGPSYEQYF
TRBJ2-1 . 13 . TRBV6-5 TGTGCCAGCGGGGAGTTGCGTGGGAATGAGCAGTTCTTC CASGELRGNEQFF
TRBJ1-2 . 14 . TRBV6-1 TGTGCCAGCAGTTATAGGTCCGAAGGATATGGCTACACCTTC CASSYRSEGYGYTF
TRBJ2-3 . 17 . TRBV5-1 TGCGCCAGCAGCTTGTTTTGGGTCCAGACTAGCACAGATACGCAGTATTTT CASSLFWVQTSTDTQYF